This is a list of T cell receptor beta chains from one sample in a study of T-cell reconstitution after alpha-beta-depleted transplantation in children. TCRdb recomputed calls from the PCR reads with MiXCR, one row per CDR3 protein. The table lists roughly 500,000 distinct CDR3 sequences, approximately 20% of them singletons. The sequenced sample was PBMCs from the stem cell graft donor, obtained from the stem cell graft. These receptors all stem from a human donor who donated a stem cell graft to a child with acute lymphoblastic leukemia. The CDR3 runs from the conserved cysteine through the conserved F or W. A D gene is named only where the DNA matches it firmly. Clone size is shown for a subset of rows, as once, few, many or a class of expanded clone.

TRBJ2-7 | NA | TRBV12-3/TRBV12-4 | NA | CASRRGDKARDNEQYF | TGTGCCAGCCGTCGGGGAGATAAAGCGAGGGATAACGAGCAGTACTTC
TRBJ2-1 | NA | TRBV12-3/TRBV12-4 | NA | CASRSGLSYNEQFF | TGTGCCAGCAGGAGCGGTTTATCCTACAATGAGCAGTTCTTC
TRBJ2-1 | NA | TRBV20-1 | TRBD2 | CSAREGLAGAVQFF | TGCAGTGCTAGAGAGGGACTAGCGGGAGCGGTTCAGTTCTTC
TRBJ2-7 | NA | TRBV20-1 | TRBD1 | CSAPNSGTGGLEQYF | TGCAGTGCGCCCAACTCCGGGACAGGGGGCCTCGAGCAGTACTTC
TRBJ1-6 | NA | TRBV20-1 | NA | CSADSGDSPLHF | TGCAGTGCTGACTCAGGGGATTCACCCCTCCACTTT
TRBJ2-7 | few | TRBV5-6 | NA | CASSWDQGYEQYF | TGTGCCAGCAGCTGGGACCAGGGCTACGAGCAGTACTTC
TRBJ2-1 | NA | TRBV30 | TRBD1 | CAWGGQVYNEQFF | TGTGCCTGGGGGGGACAGGTCTACAATGAGCAGTTCTTC
TRBJ1-5 | few | TRBV20-1 | TRBD1 | CSARGTIRQGTYQPQHF | TGCAGTGCTAGAGGGACCATCCGACAGGGGACTTATCAGCCCCAGCATTTT
TRBJ2-7 | many | TRBV4-1 | NA | CASSPGHLSSYEQYF | TGCGCCAGCAGCCCGGGACACCTGAGCTCCTACGAGCAGTACTTC
TRBJ2-3 | NA | TRBV5-1 | TRBD2 | CASSFWGRAVDTQYF | TGCGCCAGCAGCTTTTGGGGGAGGGCCGTCGATACGCAGTATTTT
TRBJ1-2 | NA | TRBV20-1 | NA | CSATPGMYGYTF | TGCAGTGCAACCCCGGGGATGTATGGCTACACCTTC